This is a list of T cell receptor beta chains from one sample in a study of read filtering for tumor transcriptome and immune sequencing. TCRdb fed the reads into MiXCR, producing one record per CDR3 protein. The sample shows under 35,000 distinct CDR3 sequences, 15% to 20% of them seen only once. The sample taken for sequencing was a population of CD138-negative cells sorted from bone marrow. Source of these receptors: a donor at least 40 years old with multiple myeloma. The CDR3 runs from the conserved cysteine through the conserved F or W. Fields, in order: clone size, V gene, D gene, J gene, CDR3 protein, CDR3 DNA. D genes are given only for firm matches. Size is stated as once, few or many counts, or a class when the clone is expanded.

clone size: many
V gene: TRBV7-9
D gene: -
J gene: TRBJ2-1
CDR3 protein: CASSWRKWDNEQFF
CDR3 DNA: TGTGCCAGCAGCTGGAGGAAGTGGGACAATGAGCAGTTCTTC

clone size: many
V gene: TRBV28
D gene: -
J gene: TRBJ2-7
CDR3 protein: CASSYRVSGEQYF
CDR3 DNA: TGTGCCAGCAGTTACAGGGTCTCCGGGGAGCAGTACTTC

clone size: many
V gene: TRBV5-1
D gene: -
J gene: TRBJ1-4
CDR3 protein: CASSLTNGAEKLFF
CDR3 DNA: TGCGCCAGCAGCTTAACAAACGGCGCTGAAAAACTGTTTTTT

clone size: many
V gene: TRBV10-3
D gene: -
J gene: TRBJ2-5
CDR3 protein: CAISPDKKETQYF
CDR3 DNA: TGTGCCATCAGCCCGGACAAGAAAGAGACCCAGTACTTC

clone size: many
V gene: TRBV3-1
D gene: -
J gene: TRBJ1-4
CDR3 protein: CASSQESEKLFF
CDR3 DNA: TGTGCCAGCAGCCAGGAGAGCGAAAAATTGTTTTTT

clone size: many
V gene: TRBV3-1
D gene: TRBD2
J gene: TRBJ2-1
CDR3 protein: CASSQETLAGNEQFF
CDR3 DNA: TGTGCCAGCAGCCAAGAAACCCTAGCGGGAAATGAGCAGTTCTTC

clone size: many
V gene: TRBV2
D gene: -
J gene: TRBJ1-5
CDR3 protein: CASSEYGRLINSNQPQHF
CDR3 DNA: TGTGCCAGCAGTGAATACGGCAGACTGATTAATAGCAATCAGCCCCAGCATTTT

clone size: many
V gene: TRBV5-1
D gene: -
J gene: TRBJ2-5
CDR3 protein: CASSRQAKETQYF
CDR3 DNA: TGCGCCAGCAGCAGACAGGCAAAAGAGACCCAGTACTTC

clone size: many
V gene: TRBV7-9
D gene: -
J gene: TRBJ2-5
CDR3 protein: CASSLQETQYF
CDR3 DNA: TGTGCCAGCAGCTTGCAAGAGACCCAGTACTTC

clone size: many
V gene: TRBV11-2
D gene: -
J gene: TRBJ1-2
CDR3 protein: CASSPVGVGGYTF
CDR3 DNA: TGTGCCAGCAGCCCCGTGGGGGTAGGTGGCTACACCTTC

clone size: once
V gene: TRBV18
D gene: -
J gene: TRBJ1-1
CDR3 protein: CAGSPGKGPNTEAFF
CDR3 DNA: TGTGCCGGCTCTCCTGGTAAGGGGCCCAACACTGAAGCTTTCTTT

clone size: many
V gene: TRBV9
D gene: -
J gene: TRBJ2-6
CDR3 protein: CASSPRGSGIGANVLTF
CDR3 DNA: TGTGCCAGCAGCCCACGGGGGTCGGGTATTGGGGCCAACGTCCTGACTTTC

clone size: many
V gene: TRBV20-1
D gene: TRBD2
J gene: TRBJ2-1
CDR3 protein: CSATTSAGSYNEQFF
CDR3 DNA: TGCAGTGCAACTACTAGCGCTGGGTCCTACAATGAGCAGTTCTTC

clone size: many
V gene: TRBV20-1
D gene: TRBD2
J gene: TRBJ2-3
CDR3 protein: CSGVGGRALDTQYF
CDR3 DNA: TGCAGTGGGGTGGGCGGGAGGGCCTTGGATACGCAGTATTTT

clone size: many
V gene: TRBV4-2
D gene: -
J gene: TRBJ1-4
CDR3 protein: CASSQEGRGVNEKLFF
CDR3 DNA: TGTGCCAGCAGCCAAGAAGGACGAGGGGTTAATGAAAAACTGTTTTTT

clone size: many
V gene: TRBV7-7
D gene: -
J gene: TRBJ2-2
CDR3 protein: CASSTGLSGELFF
CDR3 DNA: TGTGCTAGCAGCACAGGACTTAGCGGGGAGCTGTTTTTT

clone size: many
V gene: TRBV20-1
D gene: -
J gene: TRBJ2-5
CDR3 protein: CSARPPRQVQETQYF
CDR3 DNA: TGCAGTGCTAGACCCCCACGACAAGTCCAAGAGACCCAGTACTTC

clone size: many
V gene: TRBV27
D gene: TRBD2
J gene: TRBJ2-7
CDR3 protein: CASSLVGGRRYEQYF
CDR3 DNA: TGTGCCAGCAGTTTAGTGGGCGGGAGGAGGTACGAGCAGTACTTC

clone size: many
V gene: TRBV3-1
D gene: TRBD2
J gene: TRBJ2-3
CDR3 protein: CASSPGLAARTDTQYF
CDR3 DNA: TGTGCCAGCAGCCCGGGACTAGCGGCACGCACAGATACGCAGTATTTT

clone size: many
V gene: TRBV6-1
D gene: TRBD2
J gene: TRBJ2-5
CDR3 protein: CASTPGLAGAKQYF
CDR3 DNA: TGTGCCAGCACCCCGGGGCTAGCGGGGGCCAAGCAGTACTTC

clone size: many
V gene: TRBV7-9
D gene: -
J gene: TRBJ2-5
CDR3 protein: CASSRETQYF
CDR3 DNA: TGTGCCAGCAGCCGGGAGACCCAGTACTTC

clone size: many
V gene: TRBV28
D gene: -
J gene: TRBJ2-7
CDR3 protein: CASNLPGVGEQYF
CDR3 DNA: TGTGCCAGCAACCTCCCCGGCGTTGGGGAGCAGTACTTC